This T cell receptor beta chain stems from a study of shared clonotypes between healthy human individuals. Every contributor of samples was a Caucasian grown-up residing in Nashville, Tennessee. The data were produced by immunoSEQ multiplex PCR, yet TCRdb's version contains in-frame clones alone and is incomplete. The sample records 600,000 to 750,000 clones, around 70% being singletons. A single count supports this clone. Between the trimmed V and J ends, which lost 7 bases and 6 bases, there was a span of 12 bases. In germline, CDR1 is SGHTA, CDR2 FQGNSA. The CDR3 length is 12 residues. This sequence was found in a young woman in good health. Input material: memory CD4+ T cells sorted from blood. Stated subset: CD45RA-negative fraction. The V call is TRBV7-2, the J call TRBJ1-1; D gene uncertain. CDR3 region: CASTSGLAEAFF. Here the CDR3 DNA reads TGTGCCAGCACGAGTGGGCTGGCTGAAGCTTTCTTT.